This note documents a single T cell receptor beta chain sequence. As to time point: patch test 2, 6 weeks after DPC sensitization. The treatment was: therapeutic diphenylcyclopropenone sensitization with weekly scalp DPC. This sample stems from a study of human T cells and chemical hapten exposure. Study in general: Donors were sensitized with 2% DPC on the upper inner arm. The upper back received 0.01% DPC by patch testing, with results read at 6 days.

The ends were cut back, 2 bases at V and 5 bases at J, with 4 bases in the middle. The CDR3 sequence is 11 residues long. The germline CDR1 and CDR2 sequences are SGHAT and FQDESV (reference sequence). TCRdb reprocessed the RACE reads with MiXCR, giving one entry per CDR3 protein. This sample has about 380,000 distinct CDR3 sequences; just under 6.5% occur once, and the top ten carry 5% to 6%. The sample here was whole blood, taken in connection with sensitization to the hapten diphenylcyclopropenone (DPC). This chain connects TRBV11-1 to TRBJ2-7; D uncertain. This TCR derives from a young woman with alopecia areata. Some clones in this sample may be carry-over from other donors' samples. Here the CDR3 reads CASSLYNEQYF. Here the CDR3 DNA reads TGTGCCAGCAGCTTATATAACGAGCAGTACTTC.